This TCR beta chain was captured in a study of shared clonotypes between healthy human individuals. In the study overall: Each donor contributed plates that comprised three CD4 naive, three CD4 memory, two CD8 naive and one CD8 memory. Whole-study findings and limits: A handful of donors held 5% to 5.5% of naive CD4 clonotypes in common. Unshared clonotypes carried lower generation probabilities than those common to all four donors.

Profiling relied on immunoSEQ multiplex PCR, and the TCRdb table lists in-frame clones only, not all of them. There are around 2,000,000 clones in the sample; 85% to 95% occur only once, and 0.1% to 0.15% lies in the top ten. Germline values: CDR1 GTSNPN, CDR2 SVGIG (reference sequence). This CDR3 has 14 residues. V lost 6 bases, J lost 0 bases, and 13 bases lay in between. About this clone itself: The antigen is not known.

The source of this sequence is a young man in good health. Source material: naive CD4+ T cells sorted from blood. Noted subset: CD45RA+ positively selected. The rearrangement joins TRBV30 to TRBJ2-3, with a tentative D call TRBD2 (6 bases). The CDR3 sequence is CACTAGLSTDTQYF. In DNA form, the CDR3 reads TGTGCCTGTACGGCCGGACTAAGCACAGATACGCAGTATTTT.